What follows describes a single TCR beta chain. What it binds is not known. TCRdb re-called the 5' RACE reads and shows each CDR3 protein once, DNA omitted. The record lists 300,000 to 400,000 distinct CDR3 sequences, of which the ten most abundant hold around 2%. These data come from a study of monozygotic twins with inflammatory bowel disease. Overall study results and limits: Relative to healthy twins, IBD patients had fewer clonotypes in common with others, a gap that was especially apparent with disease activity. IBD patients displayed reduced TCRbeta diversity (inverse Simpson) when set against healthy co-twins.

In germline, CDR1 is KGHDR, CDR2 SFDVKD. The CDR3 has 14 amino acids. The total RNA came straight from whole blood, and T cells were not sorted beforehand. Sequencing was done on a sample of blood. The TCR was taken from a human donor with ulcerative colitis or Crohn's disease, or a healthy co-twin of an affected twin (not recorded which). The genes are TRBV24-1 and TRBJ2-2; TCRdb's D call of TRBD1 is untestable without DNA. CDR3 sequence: CATRGTGDTGELFF.